This record looks at one T cell receptor beta chain sequence and its context. The CDR3 sequence is 13 residues long. The germline V and J ends were trimmed by 9 bases and 4 bases, with 15 bases remaining between them. CDR1 and CDR2 (germline): LNHDA, SQIVND (reference sequence). This sample was taken from a study of CD8+ T cells in alopecia areata. Study background: Twice a day, 5 to 10 mg of oral tofacitinib was administered to treated patients.

Specimens obtained from alopecia areata patients comprised lesional scalp punch biopsies and peripheral blood. In each case, RNA was isolated and then reverse transcribed into cDNA as the sequencing template. Libraries were prepared by immunoSEQ multiplex PCR; TCRdb keeps only in-frame clonotypes and omits some of them. The sample has 150,000 to 200,000 clones, just over 65% seen once; the top ten hold roughly an eighth. The sample here was CD8+ T cells sorted from blood, taken at week 0. The receptor was isolated from a human donor with alopecia areata. The chain couples TRBV19 to TRBJ1-1; D might be TRBD1 (5 bases). In DNA, the CDR3 is TGTGCCAGCCAGTCTTCAAGGGGCACTGAAGCTTTCTTT. It codes for CASQSSRGTEAFF.